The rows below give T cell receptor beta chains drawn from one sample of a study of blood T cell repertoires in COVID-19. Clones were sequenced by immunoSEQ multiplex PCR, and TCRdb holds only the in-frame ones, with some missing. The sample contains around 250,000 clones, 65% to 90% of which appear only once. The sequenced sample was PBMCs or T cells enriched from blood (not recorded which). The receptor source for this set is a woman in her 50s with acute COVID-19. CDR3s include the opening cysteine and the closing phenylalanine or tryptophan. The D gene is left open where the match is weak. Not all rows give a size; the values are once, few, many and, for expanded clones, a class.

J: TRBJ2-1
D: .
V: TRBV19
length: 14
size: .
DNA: TGTGCCAGTAGTATTGCTCAGAATTCCAATGAGCAGTTCTTC
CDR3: CASSIAQNSNEQFF

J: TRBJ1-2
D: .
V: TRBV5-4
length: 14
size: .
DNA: TGTGCCAGCAGCCTTCAGTCTCCTAACTATGGCTACACCTTC
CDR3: CASSLQSPNYGYTF

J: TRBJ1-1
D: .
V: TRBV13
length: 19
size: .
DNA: TGTGCCAGCAGCTTCCTGGTGCAGGGACAAGGGCGGCGGAACACTGAAGCTTTCTTT
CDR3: CASSFLVQGQGRRNTEAFF

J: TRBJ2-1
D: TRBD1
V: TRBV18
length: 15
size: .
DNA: TGTGCCAGCTCTGTGGGACAGCCGCCTGACAATGAGCAGTTCTTC
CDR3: CASSVGQPPDNEQFF

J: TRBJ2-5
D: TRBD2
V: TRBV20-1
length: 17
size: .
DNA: TGCAGTGCTAGTAGACTAGCTGCCGGACTAACCCAAGAGACCCAGTACTTC
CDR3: CSASRLAAGLTQETQYF

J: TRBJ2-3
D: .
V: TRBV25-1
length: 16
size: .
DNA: TGTGCCAGCAGGGTTCCACCGGGAACGGAGGCAGATACGCAGTATTTT
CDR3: CASRVPPGTEADTQYF

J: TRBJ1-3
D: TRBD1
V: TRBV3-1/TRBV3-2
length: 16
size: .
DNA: TGTGCCAGCAGCCATTCGGACAGGGGGCTAGGAAACACCATATATTTT
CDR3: CASSHSDRGLGNTIYF

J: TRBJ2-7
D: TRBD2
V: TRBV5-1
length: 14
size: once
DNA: TGCGCCAGCAGCGTAGCGGGGGGCACCTACGAGCAGTACTTC
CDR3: CASSVAGGTYEQYF

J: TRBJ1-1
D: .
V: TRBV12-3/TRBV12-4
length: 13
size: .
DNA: TGTGCCAGCAGTTTATCTCAGGGCACTGAAGCTTTCTTT
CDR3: CASSLSQGTEAFF

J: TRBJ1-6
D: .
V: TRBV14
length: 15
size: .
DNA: TGTGCCAGCAGCACTGGGCGGGCGGAGAATTCACCCCTCCACTTT
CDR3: CASSTGRAENSPLHF

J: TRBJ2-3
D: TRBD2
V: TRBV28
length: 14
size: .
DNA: TGTGCCAGCAGTTCGGGCGGGGGGGAAGATACGCAGTATTTT
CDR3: CASSSGGGEDTQYF

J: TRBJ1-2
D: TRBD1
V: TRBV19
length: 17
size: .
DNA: TGTGCCAGTAGCCTGCCTCAGGGGGTACGTGTTGACTATGGCTACACCTTC
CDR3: CASSLPQGVRVDYGYTF

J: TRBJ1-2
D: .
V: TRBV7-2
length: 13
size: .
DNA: TGTGCCAGCAGTAAGGACAACTCGATCGGCTACACCTTC
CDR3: CASSKDNSIGYTF

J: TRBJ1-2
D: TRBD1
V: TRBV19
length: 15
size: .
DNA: TGTGCCAGTAGTATAGCGGACAGGCCACTATATGGCTACACCTTC
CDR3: CASSIADRPLYGYTF

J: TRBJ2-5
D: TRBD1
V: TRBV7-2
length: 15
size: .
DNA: TGTGCCAGCACCCCAGGGGGCAGGGGCCAAGAGACCCAGTACTTC
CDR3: CASTPGGRGQETQYF

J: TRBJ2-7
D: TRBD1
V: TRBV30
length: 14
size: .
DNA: TGTGCCTGGAGTGTAGGACAGGGACACTACGAGCAGTACTTC
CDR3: CAWSVGQGHYEQYF